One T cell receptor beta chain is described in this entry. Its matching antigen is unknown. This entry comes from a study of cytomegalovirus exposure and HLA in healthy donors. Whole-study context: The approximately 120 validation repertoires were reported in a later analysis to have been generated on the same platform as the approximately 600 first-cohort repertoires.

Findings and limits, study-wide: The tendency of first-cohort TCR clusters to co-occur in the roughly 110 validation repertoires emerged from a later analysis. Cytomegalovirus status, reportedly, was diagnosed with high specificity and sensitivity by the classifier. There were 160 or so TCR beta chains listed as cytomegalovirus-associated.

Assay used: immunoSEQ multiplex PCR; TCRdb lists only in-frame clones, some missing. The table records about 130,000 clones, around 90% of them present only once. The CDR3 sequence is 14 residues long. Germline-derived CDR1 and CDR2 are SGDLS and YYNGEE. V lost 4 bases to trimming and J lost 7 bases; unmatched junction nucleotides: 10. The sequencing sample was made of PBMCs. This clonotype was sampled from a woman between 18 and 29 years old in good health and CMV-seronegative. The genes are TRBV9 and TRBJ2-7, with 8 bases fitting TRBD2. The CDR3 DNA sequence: TGTGCCAGCAGCCTCCGGGGGGGGGCAAGGGAGCAGTACTTC. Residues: CASSLRGGAREQYF.